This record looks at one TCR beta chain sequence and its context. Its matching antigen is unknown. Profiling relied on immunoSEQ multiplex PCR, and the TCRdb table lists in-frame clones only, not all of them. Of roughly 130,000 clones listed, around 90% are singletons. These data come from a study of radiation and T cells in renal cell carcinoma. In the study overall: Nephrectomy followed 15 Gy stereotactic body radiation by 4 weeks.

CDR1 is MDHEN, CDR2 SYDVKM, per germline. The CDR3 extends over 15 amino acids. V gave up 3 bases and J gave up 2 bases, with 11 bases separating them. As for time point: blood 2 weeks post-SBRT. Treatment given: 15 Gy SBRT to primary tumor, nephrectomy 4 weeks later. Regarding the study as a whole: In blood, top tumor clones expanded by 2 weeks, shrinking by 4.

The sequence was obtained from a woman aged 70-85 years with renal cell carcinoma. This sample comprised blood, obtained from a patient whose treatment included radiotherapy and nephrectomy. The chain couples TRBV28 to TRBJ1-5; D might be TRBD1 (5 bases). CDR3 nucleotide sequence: TGTGCCAGCAGTTTGGGACCCTGGGGCAATCAGCCCCAGCATTTT. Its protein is CASSLGPWGNQPQHF.